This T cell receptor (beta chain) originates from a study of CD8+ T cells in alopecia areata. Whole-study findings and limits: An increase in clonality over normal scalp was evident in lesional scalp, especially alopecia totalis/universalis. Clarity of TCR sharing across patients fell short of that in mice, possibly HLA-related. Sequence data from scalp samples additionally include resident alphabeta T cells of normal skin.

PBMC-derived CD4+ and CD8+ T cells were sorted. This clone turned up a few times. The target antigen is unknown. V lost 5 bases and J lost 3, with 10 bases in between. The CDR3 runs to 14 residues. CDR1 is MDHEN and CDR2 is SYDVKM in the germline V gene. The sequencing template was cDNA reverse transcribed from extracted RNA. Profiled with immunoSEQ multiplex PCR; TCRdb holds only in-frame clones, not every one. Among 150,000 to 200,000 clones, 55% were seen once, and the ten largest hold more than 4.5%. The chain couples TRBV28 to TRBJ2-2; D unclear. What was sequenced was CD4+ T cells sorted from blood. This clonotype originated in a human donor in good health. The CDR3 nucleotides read TGTGCCAGCAGTGACGCATTCTACACCGGGGAGCTGTTTTTT. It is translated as CASSDAFYTGELFF.